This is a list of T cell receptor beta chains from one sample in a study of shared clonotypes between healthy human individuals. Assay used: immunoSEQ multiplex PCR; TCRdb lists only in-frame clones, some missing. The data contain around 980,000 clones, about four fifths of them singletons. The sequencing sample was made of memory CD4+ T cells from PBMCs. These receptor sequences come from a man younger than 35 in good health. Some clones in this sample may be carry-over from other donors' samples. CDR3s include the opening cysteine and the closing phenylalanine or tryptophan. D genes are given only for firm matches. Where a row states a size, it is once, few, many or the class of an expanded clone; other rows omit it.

DNA: TGTGCCAGCTCACCACCCGGCAGGGGGGGCGAGCAGTACTTC; CDR3: CASSPPGRGGEQYF; V: TRBV18; size: -; J: TRBJ2-7; D: -
DNA: TGTGCCACCAGCAATACGTATAGCACAGATACGCAGTATTTT; CDR3: CATSNTYSTDTQYF; V: TRBV15; size: -; J: TRBJ2-3; D: -
DNA: TGTGCCAGCAGTTCAGGGGTCTACAATGAGCAGTTCTTC; CDR3: CASSSGVYNEQFF; V: TRBV2; size: -; J: TRBJ2-1; D: -
DNA: TGTGCCAGCACCGGGTGGTTGGAGTGGCAGTTCTTC; CDR3: CASTGWLEWQFF; V: TRBV7-9; size: -; J: TRBJ2-1; D: -
DNA: TGTGCCAGCAGTTTGGCCAGGGGGTTCAATCAGCCCCAGCATTTT; CDR3: CASSLARGFNQPQHF; V: TRBV28; size: -; J: TRBJ1-5; D: TRBD1
DNA: TGTGCCAGCAGTTGGGGGACTAGCTTACACGAGCAGTACTTC; CDR3: CASSWGTSLHEQYF; V: TRBV28; size: -; J: TRBJ2-7; D: TRBD2
DNA: TGTGCCACCGGACAGGGCGCAGGAAACACCATATATTTT; CDR3: CATGQGAGNTIYF; V: TRBV30; size: -; J: TRBJ1-3; D: TRBD1
DNA: TGTGCCAGCAGTGACAGGACAGGGTCGGCCTATGGCTACACCTTC; CDR3: CASSDRTGSAYGYTF; V: TRBV6-1; size: -; J: TRBJ1-2; D: TRBD1
DNA: TGTGCCAGCAGCTTCACACCCGGACAGGGGGCAGCCAAAAACATTCAGTACTTC; CDR3: CASSFTPGQGAAKNIQYF; V: TRBV5-6; size: few; J: TRBJ2-4; D: TRBD1
DNA: TGTGCCAGCAGCCGCACTAGCGGGAGGCCCACAGATACGCAGTATTTT; CDR3: CASSRTSGRPTDTQYF; V: TRBV7-9; size: many; J: TRBJ2-3; D: TRBD2
DNA: TGTGCCAGCAGCACCGGACTAGCGGGAGTTGGGGATACGCAGTATTTT; CDR3: CASSTGLAGVGDTQYF; V: TRBV5-8; size: -; J: TRBJ2-3; D: TRBD2
DNA: TGCGCCAGCAGCTTGGGAGGGCCCTACAATGAGCAGTTCTTC; CDR3: CASSLGGPYNEQFF; V: TRBV5-1; size: -; J: TRBJ2-1; D: -
DNA: TGTGCCAGCAGCCGTTTTGGGAGCACTGAAGCTTTCTTT; CDR3: CASSRFGSTEAFF; V: TRBV28; size: -; J: TRBJ1-1; D: -
DNA: TGTGCCAGCAGGAGACAGGGGGAAAATCAGCCCCAGCATTTT; CDR3: CASRRQGENQPQHF; V: TRBV6-1; size: -; J: TRBJ1-5; D: TRBD1
DNA: TGTGCCAGCAGTGAAGGGGGGGACAGGAAAAAAGAGACCCAGTACTTC; CDR3: CASSEGGDRKKETQYF; V: TRBV6-1; size: -; J: TRBJ2-5; D: TRBD1
DNA: TGTGCCTGGAGTGTATGGGCTAGCGGGGGCAATGAGCAGTTCTTC; CDR3: CAWSVWASGGNEQFF; V: TRBV30; size: few; J: TRBJ2-1; D: TRBD2
DNA: TGTGCCAGCAGCGTGAAACTAGCGGGGGACTACAATGAGCAGTTCTTC; CDR3: CASSVKLAGDYNEQFF; V: TRBV9; size: -; J: TRBJ2-1; D: TRBD2
DNA: TGTGCCTGGAGCGGAGCGGAAGGCGAGACCCAGTACTTC; CDR3: CAWSGAEGETQYF; V: TRBV30; size: -; J: TRBJ2-5; D: -
DNA: TGTGCCAGCAGCCGGCACGAGGGATCGAACATTCAGTACTTC; CDR3: CASSRHEGSNIQYF; V: TRBV11-3; size: -; J: TRBJ2-4; D: -
DNA: TGTGCCAGCAGCCCCCGCAGGTGGCAGGGACAAGAGACCCAGTACTTC; CDR3: CASSPRRWQGQETQYF; V: TRBV7-2; size: -; J: TRBJ2-5; D: -
DNA: TGTGCCAGCAGCCCCCTAGCGGGATCGGGGTTCTTC; CDR3: CASSPLAGSGFF; V: TRBV9; size: few; J: TRBJ2-1; D: TRBD2
DNA: TGTGCCAGTAGTAGGGTCCTGAACACTGAAGCTTTCTTT; CDR3: CASSRVLNTEAFF; V: TRBV19; size: -; J: TRBJ1-1; D: -